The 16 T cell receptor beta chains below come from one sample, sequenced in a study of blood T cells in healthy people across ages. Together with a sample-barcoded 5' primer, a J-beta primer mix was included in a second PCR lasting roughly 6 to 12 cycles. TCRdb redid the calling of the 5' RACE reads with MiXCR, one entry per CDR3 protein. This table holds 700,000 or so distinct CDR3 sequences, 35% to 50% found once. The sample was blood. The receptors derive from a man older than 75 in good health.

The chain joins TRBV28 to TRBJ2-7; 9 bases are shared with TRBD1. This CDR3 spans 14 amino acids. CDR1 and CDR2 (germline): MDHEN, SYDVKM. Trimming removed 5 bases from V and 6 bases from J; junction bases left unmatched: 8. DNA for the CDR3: TGTGCCAGCAGTCTCTCCGGGACAGGGCGCGAGCAGTACTTC. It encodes CASSLSGTGREQYF.

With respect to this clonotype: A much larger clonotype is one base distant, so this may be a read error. The DNA of the CDR3 is TGCAGCGTTGCACTAGTGGGTTACGAGCAGTACTTC. It encodes CSVALVGYEQYF. The chain joins TRBV29-1 to TRBJ2-7; TRBD2 might be the D (5 bases). Per germline, CDR1 SQVTM and CDR2 ANQGSEA. Trimming took 4 bases from V and 4 from J, leaving 11 bases between them. This CDR3 comprises 12 residues.

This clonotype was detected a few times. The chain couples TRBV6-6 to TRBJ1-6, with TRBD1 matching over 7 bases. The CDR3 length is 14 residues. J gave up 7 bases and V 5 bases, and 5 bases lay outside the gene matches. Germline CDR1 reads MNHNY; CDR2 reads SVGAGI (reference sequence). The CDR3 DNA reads TGTGCCAGCAGTCCTCCGGGACAGAATTCACCCCTCCACTTT. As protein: CASSPPGQNSPLHF.

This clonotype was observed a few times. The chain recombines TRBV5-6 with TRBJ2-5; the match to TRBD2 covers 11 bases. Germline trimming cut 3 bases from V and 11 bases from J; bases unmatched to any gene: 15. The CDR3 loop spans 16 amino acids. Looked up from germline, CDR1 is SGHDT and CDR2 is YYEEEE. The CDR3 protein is CASSSLAGGQNNEQYF. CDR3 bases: TGTGCCAGCAGCTCCCTAGCGGGGGGACAAAACAATGAGCAGTACTTC.

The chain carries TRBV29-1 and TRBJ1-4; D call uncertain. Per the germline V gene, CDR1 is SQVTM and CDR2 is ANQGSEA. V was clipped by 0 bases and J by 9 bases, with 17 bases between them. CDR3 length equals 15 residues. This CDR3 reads CSVEDLDLTGKKLFF. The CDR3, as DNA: TGCAGCGTTGAAGATCTGGATCTGACGGGTAAAAAACTGTTTTTT.

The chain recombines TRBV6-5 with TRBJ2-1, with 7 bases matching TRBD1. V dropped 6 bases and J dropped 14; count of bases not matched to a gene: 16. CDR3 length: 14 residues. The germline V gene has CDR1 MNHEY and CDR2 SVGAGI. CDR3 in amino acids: CASRKVDRPYREFF. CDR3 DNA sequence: TGTGCCAGCAGAAAGGTGGACAGGCCCTATCGGGAGTTCTTC.

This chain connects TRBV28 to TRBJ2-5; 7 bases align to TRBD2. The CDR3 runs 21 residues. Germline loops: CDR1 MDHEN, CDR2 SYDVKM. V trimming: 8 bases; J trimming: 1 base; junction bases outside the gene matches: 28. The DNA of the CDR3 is TGTGCCAGCGGTTCCCAAAGGTCCCGACTAGCTCTCCCAGATAGCCAAGAGACCCAGTACTTC. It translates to CASGSQRSRLALPDSQETQYF.

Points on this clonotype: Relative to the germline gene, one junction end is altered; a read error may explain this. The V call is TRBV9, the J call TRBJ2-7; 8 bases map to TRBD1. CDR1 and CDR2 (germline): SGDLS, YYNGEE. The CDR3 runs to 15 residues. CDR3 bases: TGTGCCAGCAGCGTGGGAACAGGGGGATCCTACAAGCAGTACTTC. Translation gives CASSVGTGGSYKQYF.

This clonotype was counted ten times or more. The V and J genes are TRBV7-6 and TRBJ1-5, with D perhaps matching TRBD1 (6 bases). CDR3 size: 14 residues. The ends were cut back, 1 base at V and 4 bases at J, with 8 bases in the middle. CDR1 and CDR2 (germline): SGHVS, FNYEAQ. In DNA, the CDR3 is TGTGCCAGCAGCTTAGAACAGGGTAATCAGCCCCAGCATTTT. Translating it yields CASSLEQGNQPQHF. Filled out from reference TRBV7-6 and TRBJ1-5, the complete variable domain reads GAGVSQSPRYKVTKRGQDVALRCDPISGHVSLYWYRQALGQGPEFLTYFNYEAQQDKSGLPNDRFSAERPEGSISTLTIQRTEQRDSAMYRCASSLEQGNQPQHFGDGTRLSIL.

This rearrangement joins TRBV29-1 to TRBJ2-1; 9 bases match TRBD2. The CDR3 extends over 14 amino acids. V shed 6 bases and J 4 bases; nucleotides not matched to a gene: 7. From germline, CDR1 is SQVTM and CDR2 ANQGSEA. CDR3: CSVETSGEYNEQFF. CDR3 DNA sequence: TGCAGCGTGGAGACTAGCGGAGAATACAATGAGCAGTTCTTC.

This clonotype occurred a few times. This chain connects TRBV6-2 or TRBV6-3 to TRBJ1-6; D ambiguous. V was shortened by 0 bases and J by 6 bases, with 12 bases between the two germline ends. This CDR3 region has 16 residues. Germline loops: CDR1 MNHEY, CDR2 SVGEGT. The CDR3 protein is CASSYSDRAANSPLHF. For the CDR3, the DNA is TGTGCCAGCAGTTACTCGGACCGCGCTGCTAATTCACCCCTCCACTTT.

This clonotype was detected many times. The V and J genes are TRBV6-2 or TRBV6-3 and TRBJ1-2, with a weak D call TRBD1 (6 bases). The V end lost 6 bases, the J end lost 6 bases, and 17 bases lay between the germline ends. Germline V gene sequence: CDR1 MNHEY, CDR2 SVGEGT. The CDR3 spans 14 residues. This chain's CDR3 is CASRSTGRIDGYTF. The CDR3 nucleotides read TGTGCCAGCAGGAGCACAGGGAGAATCGATGGCTACACCTTC.

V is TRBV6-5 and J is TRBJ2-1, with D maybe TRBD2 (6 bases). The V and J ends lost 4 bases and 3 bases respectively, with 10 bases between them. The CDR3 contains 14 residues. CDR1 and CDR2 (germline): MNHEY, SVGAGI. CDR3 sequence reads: CASSSTGGYNEQFF. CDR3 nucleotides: TGTGCCAGCAGTTCCACCGGGGGCTACAATGAGCAGTTCTTC.

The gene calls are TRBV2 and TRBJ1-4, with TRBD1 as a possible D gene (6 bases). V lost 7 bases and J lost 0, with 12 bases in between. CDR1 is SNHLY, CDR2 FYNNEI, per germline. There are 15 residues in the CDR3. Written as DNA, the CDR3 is TGTGCCAGCACCCGAAGACAGGCAACTAATGAAAAACTGTTTTTT. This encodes CASTRRQATNEKLFF.

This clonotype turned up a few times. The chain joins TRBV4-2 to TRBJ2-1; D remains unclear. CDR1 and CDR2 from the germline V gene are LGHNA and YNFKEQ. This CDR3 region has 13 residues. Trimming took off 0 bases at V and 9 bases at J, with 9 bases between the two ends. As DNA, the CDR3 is TGTGCCAGCAGCCAAGATCTGTTGGGTGAGCAGTTCTTC. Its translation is CASSQDLLGEQFF.

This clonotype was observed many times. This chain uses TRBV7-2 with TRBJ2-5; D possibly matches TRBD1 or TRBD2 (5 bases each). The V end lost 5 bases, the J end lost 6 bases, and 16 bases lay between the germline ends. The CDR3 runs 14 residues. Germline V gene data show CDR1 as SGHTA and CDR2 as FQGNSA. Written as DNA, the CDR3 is TGTGCCAGCAGCCCAGGAATGGGGGTGCAGACCCAGTACTTC. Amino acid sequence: CASSPGMGVQTQYF.